The present TCR beta chain was sequenced within a study of T cells in Graves' hyperthyroidism and ophthalmopathy. Turning to the study itself: Peripheral blood draws took place at initial diagnosis, ahead of any treatment.

This clonotype has just a few counts. Patients aged 18 to 65 had newly diagnosed hyperthyroidism of under 2 months' duration. About 9.4 ml fresh peripheral blood yielded the PBMCs. Germline CDR1 reads SQVTM; CDR2 reads ANQGSEA. V lost 7 bases and J lost 2; bases outside the gene matches: 2. The CDR3 loop spans 12 amino acids. The source material, RNA transcripts, was used to amplify TCR beta CDR3 regions. TCR CDR3 underwent first-round RT-PCR with the HTBI primer set. TCRdb re-called the multiplex PCR reads with MiXCR, one entry per CDR3 protein. The table has about 200,000 distinct CDR3 sequences, roughly a sixth seen once; the top ten hold more than 50%.

This TCR was sampled from a woman aged 45 to 65 with Graves' hyperthyroidism. Sequences were obtained from blood. V usage is TRBV29-1 and J usage is TRBJ2-5; 9 bases are shared with TRBD1. The CDR3 loop reads CSAGQGQETQYF. The CDR3 DNA follows: TGCAGCGCGGGACAGGGACAAGAGACCCAGTACTTC.